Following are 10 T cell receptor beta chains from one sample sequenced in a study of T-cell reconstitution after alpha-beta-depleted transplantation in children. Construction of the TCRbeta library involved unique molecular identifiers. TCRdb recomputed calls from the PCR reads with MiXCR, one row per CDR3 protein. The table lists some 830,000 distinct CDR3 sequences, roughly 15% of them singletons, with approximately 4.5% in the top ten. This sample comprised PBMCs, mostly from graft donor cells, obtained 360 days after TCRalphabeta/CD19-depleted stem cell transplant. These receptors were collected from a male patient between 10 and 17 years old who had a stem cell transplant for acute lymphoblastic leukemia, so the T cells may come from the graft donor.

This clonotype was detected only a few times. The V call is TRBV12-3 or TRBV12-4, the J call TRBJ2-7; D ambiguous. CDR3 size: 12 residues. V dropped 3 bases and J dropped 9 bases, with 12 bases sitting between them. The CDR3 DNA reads TGTGCCAGCAGTTTGGGTCCTATACTGCAGTACTTC. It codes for CASSLGPILQYF.

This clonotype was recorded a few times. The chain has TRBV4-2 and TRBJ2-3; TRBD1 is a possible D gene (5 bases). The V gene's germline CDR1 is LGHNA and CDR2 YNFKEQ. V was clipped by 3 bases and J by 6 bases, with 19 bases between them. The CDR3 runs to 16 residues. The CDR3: CASSHFPSIGADTQYF. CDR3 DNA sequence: TGTGCCAGCAGCCACTTTCCTAGTATTGGGGCTGATACGCAGTATTTT.

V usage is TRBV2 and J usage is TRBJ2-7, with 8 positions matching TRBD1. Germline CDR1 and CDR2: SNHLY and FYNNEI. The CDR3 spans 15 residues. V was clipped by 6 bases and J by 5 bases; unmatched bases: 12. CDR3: CASSPTAGGVHEQYF. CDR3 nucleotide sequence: TGTGCCAGCAGCCCGACGGCAGGGGGCGTCCACGAGCAGTACTTC.

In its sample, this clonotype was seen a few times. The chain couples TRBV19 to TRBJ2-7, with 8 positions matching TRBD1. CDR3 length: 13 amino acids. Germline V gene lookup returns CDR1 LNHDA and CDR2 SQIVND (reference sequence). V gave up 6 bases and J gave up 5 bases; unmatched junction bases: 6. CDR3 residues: CASSRRGLNEQYF. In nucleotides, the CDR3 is TGTGCCAGTAGCCGCAGGGGGCTAAACGAGCAGTACTTC.

Here the CDR3 reads CSAREAQGGAYEQYF. The CDR3 DNA reads as TGCAGTGCTAGAGAGGCCCAGGGGGGGGCCTACGAGCAGTACTTC. This rearrangement joins TRBV20-1 to TRBJ2-7, with D possibly called TRBD1 or TRBD2 (7 bases each). Germline V gives CDR1 DFQATT, CDR2 SNEGSKA (reference sequence). The CDR3 contains 15 residues. Trimming shortened V by 0 bases and J by 2 bases, and 14 bases separated the two germline ends.

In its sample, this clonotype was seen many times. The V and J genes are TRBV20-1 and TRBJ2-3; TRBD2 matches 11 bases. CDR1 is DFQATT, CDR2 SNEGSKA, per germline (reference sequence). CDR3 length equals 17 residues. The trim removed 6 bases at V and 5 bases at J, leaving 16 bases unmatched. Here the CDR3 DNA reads TGCAGTGCCGGCTCAGTTAGCGGGAGGGCCAAAGGAGATACGCAGTATTTT. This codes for CSAGSVSGRAKGDTQYF.

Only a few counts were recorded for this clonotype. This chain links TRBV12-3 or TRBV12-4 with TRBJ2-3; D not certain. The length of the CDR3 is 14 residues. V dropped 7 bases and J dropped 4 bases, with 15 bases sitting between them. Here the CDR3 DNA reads TGTGCCAGCACCCCCGAGAGAGATGCAGATACGCAGTATTTT. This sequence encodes CASTPERDADTQYF.

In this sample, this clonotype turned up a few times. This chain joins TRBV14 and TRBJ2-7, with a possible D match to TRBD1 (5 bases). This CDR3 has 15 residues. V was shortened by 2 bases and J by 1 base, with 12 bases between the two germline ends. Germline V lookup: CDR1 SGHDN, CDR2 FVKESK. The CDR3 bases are TGTGCCAGCAGCCAAATAGGGGTTGCATCCTACGAGCAGTACTTC. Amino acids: CASSQIGVASYEQYF.

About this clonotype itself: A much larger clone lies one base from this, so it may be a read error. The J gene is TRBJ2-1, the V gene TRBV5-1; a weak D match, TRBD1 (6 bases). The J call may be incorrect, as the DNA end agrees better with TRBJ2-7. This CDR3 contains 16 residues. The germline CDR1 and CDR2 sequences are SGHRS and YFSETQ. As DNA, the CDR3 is TGCGCCAGCAGCATGACAGGTATCCCCTCCTACAATGAGCAGTACTTC. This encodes CASSMTGIPSYNEQYF.

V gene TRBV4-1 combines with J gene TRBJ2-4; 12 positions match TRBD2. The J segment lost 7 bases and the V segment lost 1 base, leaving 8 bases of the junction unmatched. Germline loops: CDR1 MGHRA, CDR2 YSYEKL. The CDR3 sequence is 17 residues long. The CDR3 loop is CASSQGPLAGGRNIQYF. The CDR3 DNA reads TGCGCCAGCAGCCAAGGTCCACTAGCGGGAGGCCGGAACATTCAGTACTTC.